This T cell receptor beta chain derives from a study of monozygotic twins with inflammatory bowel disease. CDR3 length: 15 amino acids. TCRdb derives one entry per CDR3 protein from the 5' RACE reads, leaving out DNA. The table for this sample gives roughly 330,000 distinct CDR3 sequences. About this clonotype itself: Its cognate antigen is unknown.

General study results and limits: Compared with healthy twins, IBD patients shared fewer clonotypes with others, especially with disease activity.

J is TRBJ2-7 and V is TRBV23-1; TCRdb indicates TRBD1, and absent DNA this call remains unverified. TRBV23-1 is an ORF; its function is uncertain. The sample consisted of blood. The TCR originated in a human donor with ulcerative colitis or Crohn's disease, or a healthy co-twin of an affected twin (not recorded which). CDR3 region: CASSRVEFRGYEQYF.